This TCR beta chain was identified during a study of blood T cell repertoires in COVID-19. Background on the study: Some COVID-19 samples were acute and others convalescent; all came from the United States, Italy and Spain. Sources were T cells, B-cell-depleted T cells, or PBMCs; the material itself was cDNA or gDNA.

Assay used: immunoSEQ multiplex PCR; TCRdb lists only in-frame clones, some missing. The sample lists about 110,000 clones; approximately 88% were seen once. This CDR3 is 15 amino acids long. Germline values: CDR1 SGDLS, CDR2 YYNGEE. With 4 bases clipped from V and 9 bases from J, the junction kept 9 bases outside the gene matches. The specimen sequenced was peripheral blood. This TCR was recovered from a man between 50 and 59 years old with active or convalescent COVID-19. The chain has TRBV9 and TRBJ1-6; 8 nucleotides agree with TRBD1. CDR3: CASSPTGGGSSPLHF. CDR3 DNA: TGTGCCAGCAGCCCCACAGGGGGAGGGAGTTCACCCCTCCACTTT.